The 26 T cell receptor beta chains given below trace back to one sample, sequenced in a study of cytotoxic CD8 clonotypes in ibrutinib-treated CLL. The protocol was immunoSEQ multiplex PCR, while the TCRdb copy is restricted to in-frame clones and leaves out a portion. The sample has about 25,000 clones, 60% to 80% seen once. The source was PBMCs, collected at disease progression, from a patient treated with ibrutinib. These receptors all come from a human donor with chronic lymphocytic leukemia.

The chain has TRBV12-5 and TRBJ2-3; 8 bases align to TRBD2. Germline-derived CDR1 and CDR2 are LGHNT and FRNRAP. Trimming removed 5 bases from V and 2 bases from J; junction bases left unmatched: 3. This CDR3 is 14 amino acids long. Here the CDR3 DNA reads TGTGCTAGTGGTACGGGGGGGTTCACAGATACGCAGTATTTT. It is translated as CASGTGGFTDTQYF.

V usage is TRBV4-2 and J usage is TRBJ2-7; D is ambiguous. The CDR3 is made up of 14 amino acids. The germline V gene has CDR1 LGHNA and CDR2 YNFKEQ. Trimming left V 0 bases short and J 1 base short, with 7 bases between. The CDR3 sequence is CASSQEGRSYEQYF. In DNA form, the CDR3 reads TGTGCCAGCAGCCAAGAGGGCAGGTCCTACGAGCAGTACTTC.

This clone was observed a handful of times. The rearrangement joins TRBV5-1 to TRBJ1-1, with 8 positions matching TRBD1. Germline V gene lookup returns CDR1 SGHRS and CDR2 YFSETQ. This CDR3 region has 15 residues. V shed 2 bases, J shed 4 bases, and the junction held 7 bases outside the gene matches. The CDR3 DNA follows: TGCGCCAGCAGCTTAAGATTGCAGGGGGCCACTGAAGCTTTCTTT. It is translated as CASSLRLQGATEAFF.

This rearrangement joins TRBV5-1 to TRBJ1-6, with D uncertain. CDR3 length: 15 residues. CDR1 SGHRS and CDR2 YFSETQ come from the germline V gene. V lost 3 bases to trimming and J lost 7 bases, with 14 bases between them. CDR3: CASSSEVGGNSPLHF. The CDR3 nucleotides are TGCGCCAGCAGCTCGGAGGTGGGAGGGAATTCACCCCTCCACTTT.

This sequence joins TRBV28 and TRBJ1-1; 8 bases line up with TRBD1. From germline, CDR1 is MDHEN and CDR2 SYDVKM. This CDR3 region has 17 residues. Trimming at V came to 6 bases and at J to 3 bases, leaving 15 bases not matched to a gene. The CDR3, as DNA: TGTGCCAGCAGCGCCGGACAGGGAAGAAGGTGGGACACTGAAGCTTTCTTT. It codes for CASSAGQGRRWDTEAFF.

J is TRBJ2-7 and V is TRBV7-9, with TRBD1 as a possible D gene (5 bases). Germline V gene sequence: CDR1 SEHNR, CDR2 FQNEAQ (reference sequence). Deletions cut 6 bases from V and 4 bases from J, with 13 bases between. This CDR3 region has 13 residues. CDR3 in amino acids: CASRTQGGYEQYF. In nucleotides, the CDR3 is TGTGCCAGCAGGACGCAGGGTGGGTACGAGCAGTACTTC.

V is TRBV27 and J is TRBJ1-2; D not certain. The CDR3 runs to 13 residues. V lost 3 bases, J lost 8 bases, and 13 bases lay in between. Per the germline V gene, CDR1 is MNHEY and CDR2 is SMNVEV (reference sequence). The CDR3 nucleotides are TGTGCCAGCAGTTTTCAACAGACGGGCGGCTACACCTTC. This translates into CASSFQQTGGYTF.

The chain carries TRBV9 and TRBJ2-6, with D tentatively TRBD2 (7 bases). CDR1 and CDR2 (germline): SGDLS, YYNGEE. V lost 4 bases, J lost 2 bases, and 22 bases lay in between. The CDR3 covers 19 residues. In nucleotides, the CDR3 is TGTGCCAGCAGCCCTCAACCCCTGGGAGGGGGGGCTGGGGCCAACGTCCTGACTTTC. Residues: CASSPQPLGGGAGANVLTF.

In nucleotides, the CDR3 is TGTGCCAGCAGCCGCGGGGCAGCTAACACTGAAGCTTTCTTT. Encoded protein: CASSRGAANTEAFF. V is TRBV27 and J is TRBJ1-1, with TRBD1 as a possible D gene (5 bases). The CDR3 spans 14 residues. With 6 bases removed from V and 2 bases from J, the gap between germline ends came to 13 bases. Germline assignment: CDR1 MNHEY and CDR2 SMNVEV (reference sequence).

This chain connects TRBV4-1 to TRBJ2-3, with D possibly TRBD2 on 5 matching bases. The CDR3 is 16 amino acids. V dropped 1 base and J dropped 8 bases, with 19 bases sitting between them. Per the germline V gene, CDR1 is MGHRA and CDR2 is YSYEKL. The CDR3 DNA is TGCGCCAGCAGCCAAGCGGCTAATGCGGGTTTGGCTACGCAGTATTTT. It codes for CASSQAANAGLATQYF.

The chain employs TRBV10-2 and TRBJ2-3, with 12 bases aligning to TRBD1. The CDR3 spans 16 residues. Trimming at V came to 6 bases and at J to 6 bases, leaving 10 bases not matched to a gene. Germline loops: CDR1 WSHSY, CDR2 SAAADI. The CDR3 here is CASSRGGQGAGDTQYF. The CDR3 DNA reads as TGCGCCAGCAGCCGAGGGGGACAGGGGGCAGGGGATACGCAGTATTTT.

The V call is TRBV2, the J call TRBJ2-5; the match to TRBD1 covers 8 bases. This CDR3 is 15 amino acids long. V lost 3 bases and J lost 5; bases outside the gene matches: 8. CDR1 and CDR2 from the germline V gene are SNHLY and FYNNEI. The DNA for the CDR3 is TGTGCCAGCAGTGATGGTCCGGGACAGGAGGAGACCCAGTACTTC. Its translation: CASSDGPGQEETQYF.

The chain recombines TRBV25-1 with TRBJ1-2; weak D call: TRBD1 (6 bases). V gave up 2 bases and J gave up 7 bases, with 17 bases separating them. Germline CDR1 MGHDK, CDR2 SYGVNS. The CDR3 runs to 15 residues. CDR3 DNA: TGTGCCAGCAGTGAAGAATCGGGGGGACACTCTGGCTACACCTTC. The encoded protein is CASSEESGGHSGYTF.

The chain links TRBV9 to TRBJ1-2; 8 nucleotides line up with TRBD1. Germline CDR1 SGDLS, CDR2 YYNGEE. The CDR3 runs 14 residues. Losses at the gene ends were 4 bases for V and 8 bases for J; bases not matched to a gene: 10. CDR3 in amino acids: CASSLDRAREGYTF. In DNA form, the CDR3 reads TGTGCCAGCAGCCTGGACAGGGCCCGAGAAGGCTACACCTTC.

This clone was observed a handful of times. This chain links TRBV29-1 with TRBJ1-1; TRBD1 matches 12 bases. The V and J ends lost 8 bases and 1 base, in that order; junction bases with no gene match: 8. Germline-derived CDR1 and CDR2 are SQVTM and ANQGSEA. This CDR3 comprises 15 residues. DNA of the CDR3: TGCAGCTCCGGGACAGGGGGCGCGGGGAACACTGAAGCTTTCTTT. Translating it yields CSSGTGGAGNTEAFF.

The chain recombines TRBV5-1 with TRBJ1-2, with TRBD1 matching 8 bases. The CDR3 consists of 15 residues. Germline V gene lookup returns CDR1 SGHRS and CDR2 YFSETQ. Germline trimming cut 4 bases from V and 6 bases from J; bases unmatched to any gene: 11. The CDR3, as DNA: TGCGCCAGCAGCACCGAACAGGGGGGAGGACATGGCTACACCTTC. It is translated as CASSTEQGGGHGYTF.

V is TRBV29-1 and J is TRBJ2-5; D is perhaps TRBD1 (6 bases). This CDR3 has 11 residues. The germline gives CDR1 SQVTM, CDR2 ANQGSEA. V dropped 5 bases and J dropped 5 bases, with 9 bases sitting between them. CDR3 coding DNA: TGCAGCGTTCGCCAGGGGGAGACCCAGTACTTC. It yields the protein CSVRQGETQYF.

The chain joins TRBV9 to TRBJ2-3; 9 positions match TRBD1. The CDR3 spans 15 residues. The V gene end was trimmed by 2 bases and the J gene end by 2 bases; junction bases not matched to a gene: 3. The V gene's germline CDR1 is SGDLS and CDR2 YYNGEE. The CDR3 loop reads CASSVGTGNTDTQYF. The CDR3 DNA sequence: TGTGCCAGCAGCGTTGGGACAGGGAACACAGATACGCAGTATTTT.

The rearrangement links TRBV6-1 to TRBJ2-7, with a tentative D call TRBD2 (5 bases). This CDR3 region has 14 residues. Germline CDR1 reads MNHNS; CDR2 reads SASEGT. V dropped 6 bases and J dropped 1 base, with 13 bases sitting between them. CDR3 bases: TGTGCCAGCAGGCAGGTAGGGAGTTCCTACGAGCAGTACTTC. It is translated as CASRQVGSSYEQYF.

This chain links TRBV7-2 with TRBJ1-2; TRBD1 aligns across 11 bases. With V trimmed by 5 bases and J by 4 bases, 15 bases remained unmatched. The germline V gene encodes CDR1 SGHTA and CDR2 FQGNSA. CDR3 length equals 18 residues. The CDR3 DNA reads TGTGCCAGCAGCCCAGGGACAGGGGGGACCGTCTTTTTCTATGGCTACACCTTC. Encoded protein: CASSPGTGGTVFFYGYTF.

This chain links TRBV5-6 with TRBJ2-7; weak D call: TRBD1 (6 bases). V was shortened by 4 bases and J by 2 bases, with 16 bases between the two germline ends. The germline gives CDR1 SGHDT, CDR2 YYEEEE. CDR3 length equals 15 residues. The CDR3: CASSPQGNTPYEQYF. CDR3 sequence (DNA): TGTGCCAGCAGCCCCCAGGGGAACACCCCCTACGAGCAGTACTTC.

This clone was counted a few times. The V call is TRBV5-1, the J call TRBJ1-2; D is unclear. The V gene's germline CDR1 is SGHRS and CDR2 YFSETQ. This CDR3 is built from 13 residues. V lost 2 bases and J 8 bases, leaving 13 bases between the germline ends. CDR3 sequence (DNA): TGCGCCAGCAGCTTCCAATGGACCCAAGGCTACACCTTC. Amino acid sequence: CASSFQWTQGYTF.

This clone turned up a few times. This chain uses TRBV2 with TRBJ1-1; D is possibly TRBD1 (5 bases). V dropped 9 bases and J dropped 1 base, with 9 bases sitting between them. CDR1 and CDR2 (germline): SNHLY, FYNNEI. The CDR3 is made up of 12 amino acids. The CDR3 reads CASSTGNTEAFF. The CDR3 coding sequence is TGTGCCAGTTCAACAGGGAACACTGAAGCTTTCTTT.

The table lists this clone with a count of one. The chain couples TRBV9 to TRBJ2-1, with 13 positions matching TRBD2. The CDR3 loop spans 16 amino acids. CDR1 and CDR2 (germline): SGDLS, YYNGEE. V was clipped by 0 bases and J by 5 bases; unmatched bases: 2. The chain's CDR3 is CASSVDGTSGDNEQFF. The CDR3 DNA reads TGTGCCAGCAGCGTAGATGGGACTAGCGGGGACAATGAGCAGTTCTTC. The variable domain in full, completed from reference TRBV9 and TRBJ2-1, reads DSGVTQTPKHLITATGQRVTLRCSPRSGDLSVYWYQQSLDQGLQFLIQYYNGEERAKGNILERFSAQQFPDLHSELNLSSLELGDSALYFCASSVDGTSGDNEQFFGPGTRLTVL.

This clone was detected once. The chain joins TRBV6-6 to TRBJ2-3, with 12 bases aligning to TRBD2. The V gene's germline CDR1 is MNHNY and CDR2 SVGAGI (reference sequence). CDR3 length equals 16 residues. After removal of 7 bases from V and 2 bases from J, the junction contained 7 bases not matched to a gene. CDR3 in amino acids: CASTQLAGGITDTQYF. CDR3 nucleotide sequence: TGTGCCAGCACCCAACTAGCGGGGGGAATCACAGATACGCAGTATTTT.

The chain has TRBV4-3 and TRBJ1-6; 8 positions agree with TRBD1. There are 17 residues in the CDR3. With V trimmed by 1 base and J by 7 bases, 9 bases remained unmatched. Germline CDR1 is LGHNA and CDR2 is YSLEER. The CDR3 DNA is TGCGCCAGCAGCCAAGGTTTCAGGGGGACAGGCAATTCACCCCTCCACTTT. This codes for CASSQGFRGTGNSPLHF.